This T cell receptor beta chain was recorded in a study of blood T cells in healthy people across ages. Sample-barcoded 5' priming and a J-beta primer mix drove a second PCR of about 7 to 12 cycles. Every molecule of cDNA carried a tag from a template-switch adaptor with 12 random nucleotides. TCRdb re-called the 5' RACE reads with MiXCR, one entry per CDR3 protein. Of 1.5 million or so distinct CDR3 sequences in the sample, roughly 40% are singletons; the top ten hold roughly 7.7%. In this sample, this clonotype turned up a few times. Germline CDR1 SNHLY, CDR2 FYNNEI. The CDR3 covers 14 residues. V was pared by 7 bases and J by 4 bases, with 16 bases between.

Sequencing was done on a sample of blood. The clonotype was recovered from a young woman in good health. The chain uses TRBV2 and TRBJ1-2, with a possible D match to TRBD1 (5 bases). The CDR3 region is CASTVEGQGYGYTF. The CDR3, as DNA: TGTGCCAGCACCGTGGAGGGGCAGGGCTATGGCTACACCTTC.